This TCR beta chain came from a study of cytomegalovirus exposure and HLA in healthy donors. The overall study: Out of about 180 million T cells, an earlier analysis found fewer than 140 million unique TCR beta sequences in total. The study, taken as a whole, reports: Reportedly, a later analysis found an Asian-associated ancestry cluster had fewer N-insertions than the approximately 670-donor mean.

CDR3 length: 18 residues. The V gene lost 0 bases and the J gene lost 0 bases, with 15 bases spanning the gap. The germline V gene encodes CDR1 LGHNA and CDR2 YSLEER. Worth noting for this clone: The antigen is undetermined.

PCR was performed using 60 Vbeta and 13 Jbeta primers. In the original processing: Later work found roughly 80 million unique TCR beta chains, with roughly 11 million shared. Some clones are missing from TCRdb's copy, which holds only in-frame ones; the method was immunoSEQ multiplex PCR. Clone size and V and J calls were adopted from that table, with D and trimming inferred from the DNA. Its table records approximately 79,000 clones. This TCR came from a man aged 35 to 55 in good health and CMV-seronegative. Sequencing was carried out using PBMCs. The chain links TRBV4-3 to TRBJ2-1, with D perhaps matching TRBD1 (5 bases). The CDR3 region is CASSQDRWGSGSYNEQFF. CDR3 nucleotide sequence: TGCGCCAGCAGCCAAGATAGATGGGGCTCTGGCTCCTACAATGAGCAGTTCTTC.